This T cell receptor beta chain comes out of a study of molecular identifiers for immune sequencing clone quantification. Overall study findings and caveats: Among effectors, clones above 20 RNA copies held over 99% of molecules; among naive cells, under 1%. The sizes of highly expanded clones could be underestimated when identical TCR molecules share a barcode. Among about a million naive cells, spiked Jurkat TCR RNA from a single cell was reportedly detectable.

CD8+CD4-CCR7+CD45RA+ cells were sorted as naive CD8 T cells. A remark on this clonotype: Its antigen is undetermined.

MiXCR, run by TCRdb on the PCR reads, gives a single entry per CDR3 protein. This sample has around 470,000 distinct CDR3 sequences, with around a fifth found just once. V was pared by 1 base and J by 1 base, with 6 bases of the junction left unmatched. This CDR3 is built from 17 residues. Germline V lookup: CDR1 SEHNR, CDR2 FQNEAQ (reference sequence). The source of this sequence is a human donor in good health. Some libraries in this study had Jurkat cell RNA spiked in. This chain uses TRBV7-9 with TRBJ2-3, with 9 bases aligning to TRBD2. The sample taken for sequencing was naive CD8+ T cells from blood, with Jurkat cell RNA spiked in. Noted subset: FACS-sorted CD8+CD4-CCR7+CD45RA+ naive T cells. CDR3 loop: CASSLGRGGRGTDTQYF. CDR3 nucleotide sequence: TGTGCCAGCAGCTTAGGGCGGGGGGGCCGCGGCACAGATACGCAGTATTTT. Based on the CDR3 plus reference TRBV7-9 and TRBJ2-3, the full variable domain is DTGVSQNPRHKITKRGQNVTFRCDPISEHNRLYWYRQTLGQGPEFLTYFQNEAQLEKSRLLSDRFSAERPKGSFSTLEIQRTEQGDSAMYLCASSLGRGGRGTDTQYFGPGTRLTVL.